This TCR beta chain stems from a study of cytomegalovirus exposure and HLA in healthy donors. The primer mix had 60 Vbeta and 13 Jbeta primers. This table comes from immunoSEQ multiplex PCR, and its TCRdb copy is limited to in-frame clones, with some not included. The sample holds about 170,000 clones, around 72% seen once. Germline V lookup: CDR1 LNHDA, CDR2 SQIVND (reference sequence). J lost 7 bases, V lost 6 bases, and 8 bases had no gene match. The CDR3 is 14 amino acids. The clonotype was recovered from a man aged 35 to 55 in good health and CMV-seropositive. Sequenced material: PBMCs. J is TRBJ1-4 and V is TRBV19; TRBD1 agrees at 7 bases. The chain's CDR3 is CASSRSDRPEKLFF. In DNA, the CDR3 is TGTGCCAGTAGCAGATCGGACAGGCCTGAAAAACTGTTTTTT.